A selection of T cell receptor beta chains follows, all from one sample in a study of T cell repertoires in cytomegalovirus infection. TCRdb independently ran MiXCR on the reads; one entry per CDR3 protein. The sample holds about 300,000 distinct CDR3 sequences, roughly 9.3% seen once. What was sequenced was PBMCs. Receptor source: a human donor in good health (CMV status not recorded). Some clones in this sample may be carry-over from other donors' samples. The CDR3 runs from the conserved cysteine through the conserved F or W. D genes are given only for firm matches. A clone size is listed for some rows: how often the clone was seen (once, few, many), or a class if it is expanded.

size: NA
V: TRBV20-1
D: NA
J: TRBJ1-1
DNA: TGCAGTGCCCATGACAGCGGACGCCCCCGGAACACTGAAGCTTTCTTT
CDR3: CSAHDSGRPRNTEAFF

size: many
V: TRBV28
D: NA
J: TRBJ2-3
DNA: TGTGCCAGCAGTTTAGACTTCACAGATACGCAGTATTTT
CDR3: CASSLDFTDTQYF

size: many
V: TRBV2
D: NA
J: TRBJ1-1
DNA: TGTGCCAGCAGACCCTCAACGAACACTGAAGCTTTCTTT
CDR3: CASRPSTNTEAFF

size: NA
V: TRBV20-1
D: NA
J: TRBJ2-2
DNA: TGCAGTGCTAGCCACAGGTCCACCGGGGAGCTGTTTTTT
CDR3: CSASHRSTGELFF

size: many
V: TRBV7-2
D: NA
J: TRBJ2-6
DNA: TGTGCCAGCAGCTTTCTCCCCGACCTACCTGGGGCCAACGTCCTGACTTTC
CDR3: CASSFLPDLPGANVLTF

size: many
V: TRBV13
D: NA
J: TRBJ2-2
DNA: TGTGCCAGCAGCTCCCTACGGACAGAAAAGAACACCGGGGAGCTGTTTTTT
CDR3: CASSSLRTEKNTGELFF

size: many
V: TRBV2
D: NA
J: TRBJ2-3
DNA: TGTGCCAGCACCACTTCGGTCGGGGGCCCCACAGATACGCAGTATTTT
CDR3: CASTTSVGGPTDTQYF

size: many
V: TRBV6-4
D: NA
J: TRBJ2-1
DNA: TGTGCCAGCAGTGCCTTCCGCGCTTCCTACAATGAGCAGTTCTTC
CDR3: CASSAFRASYNEQFF

size: many
V: TRBV7-9
D: TRBD1
J: TRBJ1-3
DNA: TGTGCCAGCAGCTTCAAAAGACAGGGGGGGGCCTCTGGAAACACCATATATTTT
CDR3: CASSFKRQGGASGNTIYF

size: many
V: TRBV12-3/TRBV12-4
D: NA
J: TRBJ1-4
DNA: TGTGCCAGCAAGGGTTACCAAAATGAAAAACTGTTTTTT
CDR3: CASKGYQNEKLFF

size: few
V: TRBV15
D: NA
J: TRBJ2-7
DNA: TGTGCCACCAGCAGGGGGACACAAAGCTCCTACGAGCAGTACTTC
CDR3: CATSRGTQSSYEQYF

size: many
V: TRBV6-2/TRBV6-3
D: NA
J: TRBJ1-5
DNA: TGTGCCAGCAGTTACCCGGCGGGGCGCCAGGCCGATCAGCCCCAGCATTTT
CDR3: CASSYPAGRQADQPQHF

size: many
V: TRBV5-1
D: NA
J: TRBJ1-6
DNA: TGCGCCAGCAGCTTGGAATTTCGGACAGCGGATTCACCCCTCCACTTT
CDR3: CASSLEFRTADSPLHF

size: many
V: TRBV2
D: TRBD2
J: TRBJ2-7
DNA: TGTGCCAGCAGTACCCCTAGCGGGGGGATCACCTACGAGCAGTACTTC
CDR3: CASSTPSGGITYEQYF

size: many
V: TRBV28
D: NA
J: TRBJ2-5
DNA: TGTGCCAGCCTTACACCCAACCAAGAGACCCAGTACTTC
CDR3: CASLTPNQETQYF

size: many
V: TRBV7-2
D: NA
J: TRBJ2-7
DNA: TGTGCCAGCAGCCAAAGGGGTTACGAGCAGTACTTC
CDR3: CASSQRGYEQYF

size: NA
V: TRBV4-2
D: NA
J: TRBJ2-1
DNA: TGTGCCAGCAGCCAAGGGGGAGCCGGGACTTTAGAGCAGTTCTTC
CDR3: CASSQGGAGTLEQFF

size: many
V: TRBV7-9
D: TRBD1
J: TRBJ1-1
DNA: TGTGCCAGCAGCTCGGACAGGGGGCGCCCCTGGACTGAAGCTTTCTTT
CDR3: CASSSDRGRPWTEAFF

size: many
V: TRBV28
D: NA
J: TRBJ1-3
DNA: TGTGCCATCGACAGCTCTGGAAACACCATATATTTT
CDR3: CAIDSSGNTIYF

size: many
V: TRBV6-5
D: NA
J: TRBJ1-1
DNA: TGTGCCAGCAGTTACCCGACAGCTGGGAACACTGAAGCTTTCTTT
CDR3: CASSYPTAGNTEAFF

size: NA
V: TRBV24-1
D: TRBD1
J: TRBJ2-2
DNA: TGTGCCACCAGTGACCGGGGACAGGGCGAGCTGTTTTTT
CDR3: CATSDRGQGELFF

size: NA
V: TRBV5-1
D: NA
J: TRBJ1-1
DNA: TGCTCCAGCAGGCACGGAGGACAGTTGAACACTGAAGCTTTCTTT
CDR3: CSSRHGGQLNTEAFF

size: many
V: TRBV25-1
D: NA
J: TRBJ1-1
DNA: TGTGCCAGCAGTGAATCCCGAAACAGTATCTTT
CDR3: CASSESRNSIF

size: many
V: TRBV29-1
D: NA
J: TRBJ2-1
DNA: TGCAGCGTTGTGGCCCTGCTTGGGGGTTTTGGAGGCTACAATGAGCAGTTCTTC
CDR3: CSVVALLGGFGGYNEQFF

size: many
V: TRBV4-1
D: NA
J: TRBJ1-1
DNA: TGCGCCAGCAGCCAGGGTGTGAACACTGAAGCTTTCTTT
CDR3: CASSQGVNTEAFF

size: many
V: TRBV2
D: TRBD1
J: TRBJ1-1
DNA: TGTGCCAGCAGTGAATGGCAGGGGGAGTCGGCTGAAGCTTTCTTT
CDR3: CASSEWQGESAEAFF

size: few
V: TRBV5-4
D: TRBD1
J: TRBJ2-5
DNA: TGTGCCAGCAGCTTGGGGGACAGCATTCAAGAGACCCAGTACTTC
CDR3: CASSLGDSIQETQYF

size: few
V: TRBV13
D: NA
J: TRBJ2-6
DNA: TGTGCCAGCAGCCTAACGTACTCTGGGGCCAACGTCCTGACTTTC
CDR3: CASSLTYSGANVLTF

size: many
V: TRBV7-9
D: NA
J: TRBJ2-5
DNA: TGTGCCAGCAGCCCCCCAAGGGCAGGGGAATCAGAGACCCAGTACTTC
CDR3: CASSPPRAGESETQYF

size: NA
V: TRBV20-1
D: NA
J: TRBJ1-6
DNA: TGCAGTGCTACAGAAAATTCACCCCTCCACTTT
CDR3: CSATENSPLHF

size: few
V: TRBV5-1
D: NA
J: TRBJ2-1
DNA: TGCGCCAGCAGCTTGGCCGTCTATTACGGCGGGTACAATGAGCAGTTCTTC
CDR3: CASSLAVYYGGYNEQFF

size: many
V: TRBV6-5
D: NA
J: TRBJ1-3
DNA: TGTGCCAGCAGTTACGACAGGCGTTACTCTGGAAACACCATATATTTT
CDR3: CASSYDRRYSGNTIYF

size: many
V: TRBV28
D: TRBD1
J: TRBJ1-1
DNA: TGTGCCAGCAGTTTCACACAGGGGCCGAACACTGAAGCTTTCTTT
CDR3: CASSFTQGPNTEAFF

size: many
V: TRBV20-1
D: TRBD1
J: TRBJ2-1
DNA: TGCAGTGCTAGTCCGACAGGGGGGAATGAGCAGTTCTTC
CDR3: CSASPTGGNEQFF

size: many
V: TRBV7-2
D: NA
J: TRBJ1-6
DNA: TGTGCCAGCAGCTTATACAGCATCAATTCACCCCTCCACTTT
CDR3: CASSLYSINSPLHF

size: NA
V: TRBV20-1
D: NA
J: TRBJ2-5
DNA: TGCAGTGCTAGAGATTTAAGCAGAAAACAAGAGACCCAGTACTTC
CDR3: CSARDLSRKQETQYF

size: NA
V: TRBV7-2
D: TRBD1
J: TRBJ1-6
DNA: TGTGCCAGCAGCTTTGCAGGGGGCGCTTCACCCCTCCACTTT
CDR3: CASSFAGGASPLHF

size: many
V: TRBV9
D: TRBD1
J: TRBJ1-6
DNA: TGTGCCAGCAGCGACGGGACAGGGACTAGGTCACCCCTCCACTTT
CDR3: CASSDGTGTRSPLHF

size: many
V: TRBV20-1
D: TRBD2
J: TRBJ2-1
DNA: TGCAGTGCTAGAGATCCCTTGTTAGCGGGGGGAATGGATGAGCAGTTCTTC
CDR3: CSARDPLLAGGMDEQFF

size: many
V: TRBV7-9
D: TRBD1
J: TRBJ1-5
DNA: TGTGCCAGCAGCTTAGAGGGGGCCCAGCCCCAGCATTTT
CDR3: CASSLEGAQPQHF

size: few
V: TRBV7-9
D: NA
J: TRBJ2-3
DNA: TGTGCCAGCAGCTTAGAAGAGGGAACTCGCACAGATACGCAGTATTTT
CDR3: CASSLEEGTRTDTQYF

size: many
V: TRBV7-2
D: NA
J: TRBJ1-1
DNA: TGTGCCAGCAGCTTAGCCATAACAGAGGAAGCTTTCTTT
CDR3: CASSLAITEEAFF

size: many
V: TRBV6-2/TRBV6-3
D: TRBD1
J: TRBJ2-6
DNA: TGTGCCAGCAGTACAAGACCGGGACAGATTCGCTCTGGGGCCAACGTCCTGACTTTC
CDR3: CASSTRPGQIRSGANVLTF

size: many
V: TRBV5-1
D: TRBD1
J: TRBJ2-7
DNA: TGCGCCAGCACAGGGGGCACATTATCCTACGAGCAGTACTTC
CDR3: CASTGGTLSYEQYF

size: many
V: TRBV7-9
D: NA
J: TRBJ2-1
DNA: TGTGCCAGCAGCCCGGCAGGGTACGAGCAGTTCTTC
CDR3: CASSPAGYEQFF

size: many
V: TRBV7-3
D: NA
J: TRBJ2-1
DNA: TGTGCCAGCAGCTCGCCGGGGGGCATAAGTAACAATGAGCAGTTCTTC
CDR3: CASSSPGGISNNEQFF

size: NA
V: TRBV13
D: TRBD2
J: TRBJ2-1
DNA: TGTGCCAGCAGCTTAGGACTAGCGGGGGGTATGCAGTTCTTC
CDR3: CASSLGLAGGMQFF

size: many
V: TRBV20-1
D: NA
J: TRBJ1-6
DNA: TGCAGCGCACCCCGGTCCGGGGAGGGTTCACCCCTCCACTTT
CDR3: CSAPRSGEGSPLHF

size: many
V: TRBV15
D: NA
J: TRBJ1-5
DNA: TGTGCCACCAGCAGAGAGGGGGTCCAGCCCCAGCATTTT
CDR3: CATSREGVQPQHF

size: many
V: TRBV7-9
D: NA
J: TRBJ2-5
DNA: TGTGCCAGCAGCTCCAAGGGGACCCAGTACTTC
CDR3: CASSSKGTQYF

size: many
V: TRBV19
D: TRBD2
J: TRBJ2-5
DNA: TGTGCCAGTAAATCATCCGGGACTAAAGAGACCCAGTACTTC
CDR3: CASKSSGTKETQYF

size: many
V: TRBV6-1
D: NA
J: TRBJ1-6
DNA: TGTGCCAGCAGTCAAGGGACGAAAGGAAGGGATTCACCCCTCCACTTT
CDR3: CASSQGTKGRDSPLHF

size: NA
V: TRBV20-1
D: NA
J: TRBJ2-5
DNA: TGCAGTGCTAACCGAGCAAGGGAGGGGGCGGGCTACCAAGAGACCCAGTACTTC
CDR3: CSANRAREGAGYQETQYF

size: many
V: TRBV10-3
D: NA
J: TRBJ2-7
DNA: TGTGCCATCAGCTTCGGGACATCTCCCTACGAGCAGTACTTC
CDR3: CAISFGTSPYEQYF

size: many
V: TRBV7-9
D: NA
J: TRBJ2-3
DNA: TGTGCCAGCAGCTCGCCGACAGTAACTTCAGATACGCAGTATTTT
CDR3: CASSSPTVTSDTQYF

size: many
V: TRBV20-1
D: TRBD1
J: TRBJ2-1
DNA: TGCAGTGGCAAAAGTCAGGGGGTTAGCTACAATGAGCAGTTCTTC
CDR3: CSGKSQGVSYNEQFF